These 15 T cell receptor beta chains were sequenced from one sample in a study of shared clonotypes between healthy human individuals (dated by TCRdb to about 2020). The library was prepared using the immunoSEQ multiplex PCR assay. In its TCRdb copy, this immuneACCESS table keeps in-frame sequences only and misses some clones. Where compared with another copy, unresolved V genes explain less than half of these, and the others have no known cause. The sample has approximately 1.1 million clones on record, approximately 80% of them singletons. The top ten hold 0.52% of the sample. Sequenced sample: memory CD4+ T cells from PBMCs. Per the publication, the cell subset or site label means: CD45RA-negative fraction. These receptors originate from a young man in good health. Some clones in this sample may be carry-over from other donors' samples.

This CDR3 reads CASSAFPGQMNTGELFF. The CDR3 DNA reads TGTGCCAGCAGCGCATTCCCGGGACAGATGAACACCGGGGAGCTGTTTTTT. The rearrangement uses TRBV14 and TRBJ2-2; 7 bases are shared with TRBD1. V gave up 5 bases and J gave up 1 base; unmatched junction bases: 10. Germline values: CDR1 SGHDN, CDR2 FVKESK. The CDR3 loop spans 17 amino acids.

This chain joins TRBV19 and TRBJ1-1; D possibly corresponds to TRBD1 (6 bases). Looked up from germline, CDR1 is LNHDA and CDR2 is SQIVND (reference sequence). V lost 7 bases and J lost 10, with 25 bases in between. The CDR3 consists of 15 residues. This chain's CDR3 is CASNPAGTQTGGAFF. Written as DNA, the CDR3 is TGTGCCAGTAACCCAGCCGGGACACAGACGGGAGGAGCTTTCTTT.

This clone was picked up a small number of times. The rearrangement joins TRBV28 to TRBJ2-5; D might be TRBD1 (5 bases). The J call could be wrong; TRBJ2-7 is a better fit for the DNA end. Germline CDR1 MDHEN, CDR2 SYDVKM. CDR3 size: 15 residues. As DNA, the CDR3 is TGTGCCAGCAGTTTGAAGGGGTTACCCCCCTACGAGCAGTACTTC. Protein: CASSLKGLPPYEQYF.

A word on this clone: This sample also contains other DNA sequences that code for the same CDR3. The gene calls are TRBV4-3 and TRBJ1-1; no reliable D call. Germline loops: CDR1 LGHNA, CDR2 YSLEER. The CDR3 loop spans 13 amino acids. V was trimmed by 0 bases and J by 2 bases, leaving 4 bases between them. The CDR3 reads CASSQESNTEAFF. The CDR3 DNA is TGCGCCAGCAGCCAAGAATCTAACACTGAAGCTTTCTTT.

The V gene is TRBV4-2, the J gene TRBJ2-3, with D perhaps given as TRBD1 or TRBD2 (6 bases each). The CDR3 covers 13 residues. CDR1 is LGHNA and CDR2 is YNFKEQ in the germline V gene. Trimming pared 4 bases from V and 4 bases from J, leaving 9 bases between. The CDR3 sequence: CASSPRGADTQYF. The CDR3 DNA reads as TGTGCCAGCAGCCCGAGGGGGGCAGATACGCAGTATTTT.

The V gene is TRBV7-2, the J gene TRBJ2-1; possible D gene TRBD2, 5 bases. V was shortened by 5 bases and J by 0 bases, with 14 bases between the two germline ends. The germline gives CDR1 SGHTA, CDR2 FQGNSA. This CDR3 is 16 amino acids long. CDR3 bases: TGTGCCAGCAGCCTCCAGGACTTCCGCTCCTACAATGAGCAGTTCTTC. Translated, it gives CASSLQDFRSYNEQFF.

CDR3 amino acids: CASEPASGTDTQYF. DNA of the CDR3: TGTGCCTCAGAACCAGCCAGCGGCACAGATACGCAGTATTTT. The chain recombines TRBV10-3 with TRBJ2-3; D uncertain. The CDR3 runs 14 residues. Germline-derived CDR1 and CDR2 are ENHRY and SYGVKD. The germline V and J ends were trimmed by 11 bases and 1 base, with 16 bases remaining between them.

V and J are TRBV30 and TRBJ1-2; D possibly corresponds to TRBD1 (5 bases). This CDR3 is 13 amino acids long. Deletions cut 0 bases from V and 13 bases from J, with 18 bases between. Germline CDR1 reads GTSNPN; CDR2 reads SVGIG (reference sequence). The CDR3 DNA is TGTGCCTGGAGTGTATCGGGGCCCCCGAAGGGCACCTTC. This gives the protein CAWSVSGPPKGTF.

The count of this clone is one. The chain links TRBV2 to TRBJ2-4; TRBD2 matches at 10 bases. This CDR3 contains 15 residues. The V gene end was trimmed by 4 bases and the J gene end by 0 bases; junction bases not matched to a gene: 0. Germline V gives CDR1 SNHLY, CDR2 FYNNEI. Here the CDR3 reads CASSGLAGAKNIQYF. CDR3 in DNA: TGTGCCAGCAGTGGACTAGCGGGAGCCAAAAACATTCAGTACTTC.

This chain joins TRBV29-1 and TRBJ1-4, with 8 nucleotides matching TRBD1. V was clipped by 2 bases and J by 0 bases; unmatched bases: 5. The CDR3 loop spans 16 amino acids. Germline lookup yields CDR1 SQVTM and CDR2 ANQGSEA. CDR3 sequence (DNA): TGCAGCGTTGAATCCAGGGGGCTTACAACTAATGAAAAACTGTTTTTT. It encodes CSVESRGLTTNEKLFF.

A single count supports this clone. The V and J genes are TRBV2 and TRBJ1-2, with D unresolved. Trimming removed 7 bases from V and 5 bases from J, with 17 bases in between. The germline V gene encodes CDR1 SNHLY and CDR2 FYNNEI. The CDR3 extends over 14 amino acids. The CDR3 region is CASIGIRGLYGYTF. CDR3 in DNA: TGTGCCAGCATAGGTATTCGTGGCTTATATGGCTACACCTTC.

A remark on this clone: The sample has other DNA sequences that encode this CDR3 too. The gene calls are TRBV29-1 and TRBJ2-3; no definite D call. Per the germline V gene, CDR1 is SQVTM and CDR2 is ANQGSEA. This CDR3 spans 13 amino acids. The V and J ends lost 2 bases and 1 base respectively, with 7 bases between them. CDR3 protein: CSVETSGTDTQYF. CDR3 DNA: TGCAGCGTTGAAACCAGCGGCACAGATACGCAGTATTTT.

This clone occurred many times. The chain combines TRBV28 with TRBJ1-2; possibly TRBD1 for D (6 bases). Germline V gene sequence: CDR1 MDHEN, CDR2 SYDVKM. V lost 7 bases, J lost 2 bases, and 20 bases lay in between. The CDR3 runs 16 residues. CDR3 sequence reads: CASNMYRDNLNYGYTF. CDR3 DNA sequence: TGTGCCAGCAACATGTACCGGGACAATCTAAACTATGGCTACACCTTC.

The gene calls are TRBV10-3 and TRBJ1-1; TRBD1 matches at 9 bases. Trimming cost V 8 bases and J 4 bases; bases outside gene matches: 11. The germline V gene encodes CDR1 ENHRY and CDR2 SYGVKD. CDR3 length equals 15 residues. Written as DNA, the CDR3 is TGTGCCATCGCCGGGACAGGGACTCCAGGCACTGAAGCTTTCTTT. This translates into CAIAGTGTPGTEAFF.

This clone was observed a few times. The chain uses TRBV11-3 and TRBJ2-1; D possibly corresponds to TRBD2 (5 bases). The CDR3 totals 18 residues. Germline V gives CDR1 SGHNT, CDR2 YENEEA. V was cut by 3 bases and J by 0 bases, with 18 bases left in between. CDR3 residues: CASSFIFLASGSYNEQFF. DNA for the CDR3: TGTGCCAGCAGCTTTATCTTCCTAGCCTCGGGCTCCTACAATGAGCAGTTCTTC.